The 30 T cell receptor beta chains listed next were all sequenced from one sample in a study (dated by TCRdb to 2015 to 2016). The library came from RT-PCR. The instrument given in TCRdb is Illumina MiSeq. TCRdb cleaned the public reads at Q25 with fastp, built clones with MiXCR and kept in-frame beta chains. When rows share a CDR3 protein, they turn into one entry using the most common DNA and genes. This sample holds fewer than 800,000 distinct CDR3 sequences; 14% were observed only once. 3% to 4.5% of the sample lies in the top ten. Sequenced material: memory CD4+ T cells from blood. The receptor set was obtained from a female donor in good health, serving as a healthy control.

This clonotype was picked up a small number of times. The chain recombines TRBV3-1 with TRBJ2-5, with 7 bases aligning to TRBD1. The V segment lost 5 bases and the J segment 5 bases; nucleotides outside the gene matches: 5. The CDR3 consists of 13 residues. Germline loops: CDR1 LGHDT, CDR2 YNNKEL (reference sequence). This CDR3 reads CASSDRASETQYF. The CDR3, as DNA: TGTGCCAGCAGCGACAGGGCTTCGGAGACCCAGTACTTC.

This clonotype has a handful of counts. V is TRBV7-2 and J is TRBJ1-5; D is unclear. V was cut by 1 base and J by 5 bases, with 6 bases left in between. Germline assignment: CDR1 SGHTA and CDR2 FQGNSA. The CDR3 length is 13 residues. CDR3 region: CASSLVNDQPQHF. The CDR3 nucleotides read TGTGCCAGCAGCTTAGTTAACGATCAGCCCCAGCATTTT.

Many counts were recorded for this clonotype. V is TRBV5-1 and J is TRBJ2-1; no firm D call. Germline assignment: CDR1 SGHRS and CDR2 YFSETQ. The CDR3 runs to 15 residues. Trimming cost V 4 bases and J 8 bases, with 19 bases left between them. The CDR3 nucleotides are TGCGCCAGCAGCGAACGACCCAATTCAAGGGATGAGCAGTTCTTC. Translating it yields CASSERPNSRDEQFF.

This CDR3 is CSASAGGVQDRREQFF. In DNA, the CDR3 is TGCAGTGCTAGTGCGGGAGGAGTCCAGGATCGCCGTGAGCAGTTCTTC. The chain employs TRBV20-1 and TRBJ2-1; 8 bases line up with TRBD2. The germline V gene has CDR1 DFQATT and CDR2 SNEGSKA (reference sequence). CDR3 size: 16 residues. The V gene end was trimmed by 3 bases and the J gene end by 9 bases; junction bases not matched to a gene: 16.

This clonotype was detected many times. This chain joins TRBV7-2 and TRBJ2-7; TRBD1 agrees at 8 bases. The J segment lost 2 bases and the V segment lost 0 bases, leaving 3 bases of the junction unmatched. Germline V gene lookup returns CDR1 SGHTA and CDR2 FQGNSA. CDR3 length: 15 residues. CDR3 sequence reads: CASSLARTGTYEQYF. For the CDR3, the DNA is TGTGCCAGCAGCTTAGCGAGGACAGGGACCTACGAGCAGTACTTC.

This clonotype was seen only a few times. V and J are TRBV28 and TRBJ2-2; weak D call: TRBD1 (5 bases). The V end was cut by 7 bases, the J end by 6 bases, with 27 bases between. In germline, CDR1 is MDHEN, CDR2 SYDVKM. This CDR3 contains 18 residues. CDR3 region: CASIGVVGLPSVSGELFF. CDR3 coding DNA: TGTGCCAGCATAGGGGTTGTGGGGCTGCCGTCAGTATCCGGGGAGCTGTTTTTT.

This sequence joins TRBV20-1 and TRBJ1-3; D unresolved. Germline CDR1 is DFQATT and CDR2 is SNEGSKA (reference sequence). Trimming stripped 7 bases from V and 0 bases from J, with 7 bases between. The CDR3 is 12 amino acids. The CDR3, as DNA: TGCAGTGTCTTGGGCTCTGGAAACACCATATATTTT. This translates into CSVLGSGNTIYF.

This clonotype occurred a few times. The chain couples TRBV6-5 to TRBJ2-7; D may correspond to TRBD1 or TRBD2 (5 bases each). This CDR3 spans 14 amino acids. Germline CDR1 and CDR2: MNHEY and SVGAGI. V was shortened by 7 bases and J by 5 bases, with 18 bases between the two germline ends. Here the CDR3 DNA reads TGTGCCAGCAAAAGGGGAGCAGGGCCCCACGAGCAGTACTTC. Protein: CASKRGAGPHEQYF.

V gene TRBV6-5 combines with J gene TRBJ2-1, with D possibly matching TRBD2 (6 bases). There are 16 residues in the CDR3. CDR1 is MNHEY, CDR2 SVGAGI, per germline. Trimming cost V 0 bases and J 3 bases, with 12 bases left between them. The CDR3 DNA reads as TGTGCCAGCAGTTACTCGGGCCTAGCGAACTACAATGAGCAGTTCTTC. It is translated as CASSYSGLANYNEQFF.

CDR3 sequence reads: CASSVVGPGNTGELFF. The CDR3 nucleotides are TGTGCCAGCAGCGTAGTGGGACCGGGAAACACCGGGGAGCTGTTTTTT. The rearrangement links TRBV9 to TRBJ2-2; perhaps D is TRBD1 or TRBD2 (5 bases each). Trimming removed 0 bases from V and 2 bases from J, with 11 bases in between. Germline V gene sequence: CDR1 SGDLS, CDR2 YYNGEE. This CDR3 spans 16 amino acids.

This clonotype appeared many times. The V call is TRBV20-1, the J call TRBJ1-2; D possibly corresponds to TRBD1 (6 bases). Looked up from germline, CDR1 is DFQATT and CDR2 is SNEGSKA (reference sequence). V was pared by 5 bases and J by 0 bases, with 13 bases between. The CDR3 runs to 14 residues. The CDR3 sequence is CSADPGQSNYGYTF. The CDR3 bases are TGCAGTGCTGATCCGGGACAATCTAACTATGGCTACACCTTC.

This clonotype has ten or more counts. This sequence joins TRBV5-1 and TRBJ2-3, with TRBD2 identical over 7 bases. The ends lost 7 bases at V and 3 bases at J; junction bases unmatched: 2. This CDR3 contains 12 residues. In germline, CDR1 is SGHRS, CDR2 YFSETQ. The CDR3 nucleotides read TGCGCCAGCGCGGGAGAGACAGATACGCAGTATTTT. Protein: CASAGETDTQYF.

The J gene is TRBJ2-3, the V gene TRBV20-1; a possible D gene is TRBD1 (5 bases). Germline V gene sequence: CDR1 DFQATT, CDR2 SNEGSKA (reference sequence). The V end lost 3 bases, the J end lost 4 bases, and 11 bases lay between the germline ends. The CDR3 loop spans 13 amino acids. The CDR3 DNA sequence: TGCAGTGCTAGGGGGCGGAGCCCAGATACGCAGTATTTT. This gives the protein CSARGRSPDTQYF.

This clonotype appeared once. The CDR3 reads CASSTGQGGNEQYF. The CDR3 DNA is TGCGCCAGCAGCACCGGACAGGGTGGGAACGAGCAGTACTTC. The J gene is TRBJ2-7, the V gene TRBV5-1, with 8 bases matching TRBD1. Losses at the gene ends were 4 bases for V and 5 bases for J; bases not matched to a gene: 8. Germline assignment: CDR1 SGHRS and CDR2 YFSETQ. The CDR3 spans 14 residues.

This rearrangement joins TRBV6-2 or TRBV6-3 to TRBJ2-1; 10 nucleotides match TRBD2. Germline CDR1 MNHEY, CDR2 SVGEGT. Losses at the gene ends were 2 bases for V and 3 bases for J; bases not matched to a gene: 4. The CDR3 spans 16 residues. CDR3 protein: CASSYAGTSVYNEQFF. The CDR3 coding sequence is TGTGCCAGCAGTTACGCAGGGACTAGCGTCTACAATGAGCAGTTCTTC.

This clonotype was picked up many times. The V and J genes are TRBV29-1 and TRBJ2-3; D is uncertain. V gave up 4 bases and J gave up 0 bases, with 5 bases separating them. The CDR3 contains 12 residues. The germline V gene encodes CDR1 SQVTM and CDR2 ANQGSEA. The CDR3 protein is CSVVLSTDTQYF. The CDR3, as DNA: TGCAGCGTTGTTCTGAGCACAGATACGCAGTATTTT.

This clonotype came up a few times. The V gene is TRBV7-2, the J gene TRBJ1-6, with 9 bases aligning to TRBD1. The CDR3 length is 16 residues. Germline V gene sequence: CDR1 SGHTA, CDR2 FQGNSA. J gave up 9 bases and V 3 bases, and 9 bases lay outside the gene matches. The CDR3 sequence is CASSLQRQGGASPLHF. The CDR3 DNA follows: TGTGCCAGCAGCTTGCAGAGACAGGGGGGAGCTTCACCCCTCCACTTT.

This clonotype was seen more than once but under ten times. The chain combines TRBV24-1 with TRBJ1-4; TRBD1 matches 7 bases. Trimming took 9 bases from V and 5 from J; bases not matched to a gene: 5. The CDR3 sequence is 13 residues long. The germline V gene encodes CDR1 KGHDR and CDR2 SFDVKD. CDR3 DNA: TGTGCCACCGGGGACAGCCTCAATGAAAAACTGTTTTTT. Protein: CATGDSLNEKLFF.

This clonotype has a handful of counts. The V gene is TRBV6-1, the J gene TRBJ1-1; D not certain. Germline V gene lookup returns CDR1 MNHNS and CDR2 SASEGT. This CDR3 is 13 amino acids long. V gave up 10 bases and J gave up 1 base, with 13 bases separating them. CDR3 DNA sequence: TGTGCCACCCGTTGGGGAAAGAACACTGAAGCTTTCTTT. Its translation is CATRWGKNTEAFF.

This clonotype was seen repeatedly, ten times or more. This chain joins TRBV20-1 and TRBJ2-1; 11 bases map to TRBD2. Germline V gives CDR1 DFQATT, CDR2 SNEGSKA (reference sequence). V gave up 5 bases and J gave up 4 bases; unmatched junction bases: 7. The CDR3 length is 15 residues. CDR3 loop: CSAQLAGDLYNEQFF. The CDR3 DNA is TGCAGTGCTCAACTAGCGGGAGATCTATACAATGAGCAGTTCTTC.

The V and J genes are TRBV5-1 and TRBJ1-2; 10 nucleotides match TRBD1. This CDR3 spans 18 amino acids. From germline, CDR1 is SGHRS and CDR2 YFSETQ. V lost 1 base, J lost 5 bases, and 14 bases stayed unmatched. CDR3 DNA: TGCGCCAGCAGCTTGAACACTCTGACAGGGGGCCATGGATATGGCTACACCTTC. Translated, it gives CASSLNTLTGGHGYGYTF.

This clonotype was observed a handful of times. V and J are TRBV29-1 and TRBJ1-2; D gene ambiguous. This CDR3 is built from 8 residues. CDR1 SQVTM and CDR2 ANQGSEA come from the germline V gene. As DNA, the CDR3 is TGCAGAAACTATGGCTACACCTTC. Translated, it gives CRNYGYTF.

V usage is TRBV5-1 and J usage is TRBJ1-1, with 9 bases identical to TRBD1. With V trimmed by 4 bases and J by 3 bases, 4 bases remained unmatched. The CDR3 is made up of 14 amino acids. Germline V gene sequence: CDR1 SGHRS, CDR2 YFSETQ. The CDR3 protein is CASSEQGAHTEAFF. CDR3 nucleotides: TGCGCCAGCAGCGAACAGGGGGCACACACTGAAGCTTTCTTT. Based on the CDR3 plus reference TRBV5-1 and TRBJ1-1, the full variable domain is KAGVTQTPRYLIKTRGQQVTLSCSPISGHRSVSWYQQTPGQGLQFLFEYFSETQRNKGNFPGRFSGRQFSNSRSEMNVSTLELGDSALYLCASSEQGAHTEAFFGQGTRLTVV.

This clonotype occurred a few times. The genes are TRBV20-1 and TRBJ1-5, with D maybe TRBD1 (6 bases). The CDR3 runs 14 residues. The V gene's germline CDR1 is DFQATT and CDR2 SNEGSKA (reference sequence). Trimming stripped 7 bases from V and 4 bases from J, with 17 bases between. The CDR3 DNA reads as TGCAGTGGGGGCGGCAGGGGAGAGAATCAGCCCCAGCATTTT. This translates into CSGGGRGENQPQHF.

Worth noting for this clonotype: A junction end diverges from the germline sequence, so it may reflect a read error. V is TRBV20-1 and J is TRBJ2-5; TRBD1 matches 7 bases. This CDR3 is 12 amino acids long. Germline V gives CDR1 DFQATT, CDR2 SNEGSKA (reference sequence). CDR3 in DNA: TGCAGTGCTAGAAGGGGGCAGGAGAACCAGTACTTC. Translation: CSARRGQENQYF.

This clonotype was observed at least ten times. V and J are TRBV7-9 and TRBJ2-1, with 8 nucleotides matching TRBD2. Per the germline V gene, CDR1 is SEHNR and CDR2 is FQNEAQ (reference sequence). This CDR3 comprises 15 residues. V was pared by 3 bases and J by 7 bases, with 8 bases of the junction left unmatched. The CDR3 reads CASSFSGAGGNEQFF. DNA for the CDR3: TGTGCCAGCAGCTTCTCTGGGGCGGGAGGTAATGAGCAGTTCTTC. Using reference TRBV7-9 and TRBJ2-1 for the parts outside the CDR3, the full variable domain is DTGVSQNPRHKITKRGQNVTFRCDPISEHNRLYWYRQTLGQGPEFLTYFQNEAQLEKSRLLSDRFSAERPKGSFSTLEIQRTEQGDSAMYLCASSFSGAGGNEQFFGPGTRLTVL.

The chain combines TRBV20-1 with TRBJ2-1; 7 bases map to TRBD2. The CDR3 spans 14 residues. Looked up from germline, CDR1 is DFQATT and CDR2 is SNEGSKA (reference sequence). After removal of 6 bases from V and 8 bases from J, the junction contained 13 bases not matched to a gene. The CDR3 DNA follows: TGCAGTGCCCTAACTAGCGTCGGTACGGATGAGCAGTTCTTC. This encodes CSALTSVGTDEQFF.

This clonotype occurred many times. The chain links TRBV20-1 to TRBJ2-3; 9 bases are a match to TRBD2. The CDR3 covers 15 residues. J was trimmed by 0 bases and V by 2 bases; bases with no gene match: 3. Germline V gives CDR1 DFQATT, CDR2 SNEGSKA (reference sequence). CDR3 in amino acids: CSARLAGISTDTQYF. CDR3 nucleotides: TGCAGTGCTAGACTAGCGGGAATTAGCACAGATACGCAGTATTTT.

This clonotype was recorded a few times. The chain carries TRBV28 and TRBJ2-2; 11 bases align to TRBD2. The ends lost 8 bases at V and 7 bases at J; junction bases unmatched: 12. This CDR3 is built from 16 residues. CDR1 and CDR2 from the germline V gene are MDHEN and SYDVKM. The CDR3 bases are TGTGCCAGCCAAGACCCTAGCGGGAGGCTTGGCGGGGAGCTGTTTTTT. This sequence encodes CASQDPSGRLGGELFF.

The chain is built from TRBV30 and TRBJ2-5; D may match TRBD1 or TRBD2 (5 bases each). The V end lost 1 base, the J end lost 4 bases, and 13 bases lay between the germline ends. Germline V gene sequence: CDR1 GTSNPN, CDR2 SVGIG (reference sequence). This CDR3 spans 14 amino acids. This CDR3 reads CAWSGVEGRETQYF. The CDR3 DNA is TGTGCCTGGAGTGGTGTCGAGGGGAGAGAGACCCAGTACTTC. Complete variable domain (other parts from reference TRBV30 and TRBJ2-5): SQTIHQWPATLVQPVGSPLSLECTVEGTSNPNLYWYRQAAGRGLQLLFYSVGIGQISSEVPQNLSASRPQDRQFILSSKKLLLSDSGFYLCAWSGVEGRETQYFGPGTRLLVL.